One T cell receptor (beta chain) is described in this entry. This clone's antigen is unknown. Qualities for individual bases were not recorded, and no much larger clone is one base off. Receptors were amplified or captured by the immunoSEQ multiplex PCR assay. As for the authors' bioinformatics: A statistical classification framework was developed to diagnose cytomegalovirus status using the catalog of TCR beta chain sequences. TCRdb took this table from immuneACCESS and kept in-frame rearrangements with V and J called. Such tables lack part of the clones; where checked against another copy, unresolved V genes explain under half of the gap, and the rest is unexplained. The V and J calls and clone size are taken from that table; D and trimming were inferred from the DNA. The sample contains approximately 70,000 clones, 94% of them found a single time. The ten largest account for 0.6% to 0.8% of the sample.

Separate from the roughly 650-subject first cohort, the validation cohort of 95 to 150 subjects was the group to which the donors belonged. The CDR3 sequence holds 18 residues, the cysteine and phenylalanine included. Only the CDR3 DNA is retained, 54 bases long and in frame from the first base. Trimming costs V 6 bases and J 1 base, and their ends lie 24 bases apart. CDR1 MNHNS and CDR2 SASEGT were looked up in the germline V gene. The data derive from a study of cytomegalovirus exposure and HLA in healthy donors (dated by TCRdb to the late 2010s). Study-level background: According to a later analysis, the 120 or so validation repertoires were produced on the same platform as the roughly 700 repertoires of the first cohort. The study was designed to test whether signatures of past pathogen exposure could be identified by cataloging public T cell receptors. Along with the roughly 670-subject first cohort, a separate validation cohort of over a hundred different subjects was used. High-throughput TCR immunosequencing, statistical association of individual TCRs with disease status, and machine learning were combined to predict cytomegalovirus infection status. On the study overall, not on this receptor specifically: The authors suggested that the approach could potentially be generalized to other disease states and immunological phenotypes. A few of the identified cytomegalovirus-associated TCR beta chains were confirmed in vitro to be specific for cytomegalovirus antigens. Most TCR sequences were seen in very few donors, while some public TCRs were found in many individuals. A later analysis lacked HLA typing for the validation cohort, so it scored co-occurrence in that cohort across all 130 or so repertoires. A total of 164 TCR beta chains were listed by the study as associated with cytomegalovirus. In both the original and validation cohorts, the classifier was reported to diagnose cytomegalovirus status with high specificity and sensitivity. In a later analysis, TCRs clustered in the first cohort were found to also tend to co-occur in the 130 or so validation repertoires, with approximately 95% of cluster scores above 0.

The rearranged chain carries TRBV6-1 and TRBJ1-1; TRBD1 is possibly the D segment (5 matching bases). The clonotype originates from a woman between 18 and 29 years old in good health and CMV-seronegative. The sample was PBMCs. The encoded CDR3 is CASREHRPIGSRNTEAFF. The bases read TGTGCCAGCAGAGAACACAGGCCCATAGGGTCCCGGAACACTGAAGCTTTCTTT.